These 26 T cell receptor beta chains were all obtained from the same sample, sequenced in a study of early T cells in non-severe SARS-CoV-2 infection. TCRdb re-analysed the 5' RACE reads in MiXCR, keeping a single row per CDR3 protein. The sample records tens of thousands of distinct CDR3 sequences, about 16% being singletons. The material sequenced was whole blood. These receptors were collected from an adult who was a healthcare worker with PCR-confirmed SARS-CoV-2 infection or an uninfected control (not recorded which).

V gene TRBV24-1 combines with J gene TRBJ2-3; a weak D match, TRBD2 (7 bases). Germline assignment: CDR1 KGHDR and CDR2 SFDVKD. This CDR3 is 16 amino acids long. Trimming took 2 bases from V and 1 from J, leaving 12 bases between them. CDR3 amino acids: CATSDYRAGGTDTQYF. DNA for the CDR3: TGTGCCACCAGTGATTACAGGGCGGGGGGCACAGATACGCAGTATTTT.

This clonotype was observed a few times. This sequence joins TRBV2 and TRBJ2-2; perhaps D is TRBD1 or TRBD2 (6 bases each). V lost 8 bases to trimming and J lost 6 bases, with 22 bases between them. CDR3 length equals 16 residues. Germline CDR1 SNHLY, CDR2 FYNNEI. CDR3 amino acids: CASGRGRGGGAGELFF. The CDR3 DNA follows: TGTGCCAGCGGGAGAGGTAGAGGAGGGGGAGCCGGGGAGCTGTTTTTT.

The chain couples TRBV21-1 to TRBJ2-7; the D call in the table, TRBD1, was not verified against the DNA. TRBV21-1 counts as a pseudogene. The CDR3 runs to 15 residues. The CDR3 DNA reads TGTGCCAGCAGCAACGGGACAGGGAGGAGTAACGAGCAGTACTTC. Its translation is CASSNGTGRSNEQYF.

The rearrangement joins TRBV7-8 to TRBJ1-2; D gene unclear. From germline, CDR1 is SGHVS and CDR2 FQNEAQ. The V end lost 4 bases, the J end lost 1 base, and 10 bases lay between the germline ends. This CDR3 comprises 14 residues. Written as DNA, the CDR3 is TGTGCCAGCAGCTCGCTCGATCTTAACTATGGCTACACCTTC. Amino acids: CASSSLDLNYGYTF.

V is TRBV12-3 or TRBV12-4 and J is TRBJ1-1; 8 nucleotides match TRBD1. The CDR3 has 15 amino acids. The J segment lost 1 base and the V segment lost 5 bases, leaving 6 bases of the junction unmatched. CDR3 coding DNA: TGTGCCAGCAGTCACCGGGACAGGCGGAACACTGAAGCTTTCTTT. Translation gives CASSHRDRRNTEAFF.

The chain carries TRBV5-1 and TRBJ1-1, with TRBD1 matching over 10 bases. Germline V CDR1 and CDR2: SGHRS, YFSETQ. The ends lost 5 bases at V and 1 base at J; junction bases unmatched: 5. The CDR3 is 15 amino acids. The CDR3, as DNA: TGCGCCAGCAGGTCGGGACAGGGGTGGAACACTGAAGCTTTCTTT. This codes for CASRSGQGWNTEAFF.

This clonotype was seen more than once but under ten times. The chain uses TRBV19 and TRBJ2-2; 11 bases fit TRBD2. The length of the CDR3 is 16 residues. Germline lookup yields CDR1 LNHDA and CDR2 SQIVND (reference sequence). V shed 5 bases, J shed 7 bases, and the junction held 9 bases outside the gene matches. CDR3 nucleotides: TGTGCCAGTAGTCCTAGCGGGAGGACATGGGGCGGGGAGCTGTTTTTT. Its translation: CASSPSGRTWGGELFF. The full variable domain, its missing parts supplied by reference TRBV19 and TRBJ2-2, is DGGITQSPKYLFRKEGQNVTLSCEQNLNHDAMYWYRQDPGQGLRLIYYSQIVNDFQKGDIAEGYSVSREKKESFPLTVTSAQKNPTAFYLCASSPSGRTWGGELFFGEGSRLTVL.

This chain joins TRBV12-3 or TRBV12-4 and TRBJ1-1, with D possibly TRBD1 on 5 matching bases. The CDR3 runs 13 residues. Trimming took off 4 bases at V and 0 bases at J, with 6 bases between the two ends. CDR3 sequence: CASSWGLNTEAFF. CDR3 sequence (DNA): TGTGCCAGCAGTTGGGGGTTGAACACTGAAGCTTTCTTT.

This clonotype was recorded a few times. The V call is TRBV5-5, the J call TRBJ1-2, with 8 bases matching TRBD1. V was clipped by 4 bases and J by 7 bases; unmatched bases: 12. CDR1 and CDR2 from the germline V gene are SGHKS and YYEKEE (reference sequence). This CDR3 has 15 amino acids. This CDR3 reads CASSLRLQGGLGYTF. As DNA, the CDR3 is TGTGCCAGCAGCCTCCGGTTACAGGGGGGTCTTGGCTACACCTTC.

As regards this clonotype: A read error is possible here, since a much larger clone lies one base away. V is TRBV30 and J is TRBJ2-5; no definite D call. Per germline, CDR1 GTSNPN and CDR2 SVGIG (reference sequence). The CDR3 has 12 residues. This chain's CDR3 is CARRAPPETQYF. Written as DNA, the CDR3 is TGTGCCCGGAGAGCTCCACCAGAGACCCAGTACTTC.

The chain joins TRBV28 to TRBJ1-2, with 7 nucleotides matching TRBD1. The V gene end was trimmed by 5 bases and the J gene end by 5 bases; junction bases not matched to a gene: 5. This CDR3 has 13 amino acids. CDR1 is MDHEN, CDR2 SYDVKM, per germline. The CDR3 is CASSQGGEYGYTF. CDR3 nucleotide sequence: TGTGCCAGCAGTCAGGGGGGAGAATATGGCTACACCTTC.

This chain uses TRBV19 with TRBJ1-4, with 9 bases lining up with TRBD1. The germline V gene encodes CDR1 LNHDA and CDR2 SQIVND (reference sequence). Trimming at V came to 7 bases and at J to 8 bases, leaving 11 bases not matched to a gene. The CDR3 is 15 residues long. The CDR3 reads CASTQKGQGWEKLFF. Written as DNA, the CDR3 is TGTGCCAGTACCCAAAAGGGACAGGGTTGGGAAAAACTGTTTTTT.

This chain connects TRBV24-1 to TRBJ2-2; 7 nucleotides align to TRBD1. Germline V gene data show CDR1 as KGHDR and CDR2 as SFDVKD. This CDR3 contains 12 residues. V shed 10 bases and J 7 bases; nucleotides not matched to a gene: 5. The CDR3 loop is CATQQGRGELFF. In DNA, the CDR3 is TGTGCCACTCAACAGGGGCGCGGGGAGCTGTTTTTT.

For the CDR3, the DNA is TGTGCCAGCAGCTTAGCGGGGGTAGCCAAAAACATTCAGTACTTC. The encoded protein is CASSLAGVAKNIQYF. The gene calls are TRBV7-9 and TRBJ2-4; D may be TRBD1 or TRBD2 (5 bases each). Germline CDR1 is SEHNR and CDR2 is FQNEAQ (reference sequence). V shed 0 bases and J shed 0 bases, with 6 bases lying between them. The CDR3 contains 15 residues.

In its sample, this clonotype was seen many times. The V gene is TRBV29-1, the J gene TRBJ2-1; 9 bases map to TRBD2. Germline V gives CDR1 SQVTM, CDR2 ANQGSEA. V dropped 3 bases and J dropped 7; count of bases not matched to a gene: 7. The CDR3 has 14 amino acids. CDR3 sequence: CSVDRLAGANEQFF. The CDR3 DNA reads as TGCAGCGTTGACCGCTTAGCGGGGGCGAATGAGCAGTTCTTC.

This clonotype has at least ten counts. V is TRBV10-3 and J is TRBJ2-5; maybe TRBD1 (5 bases). Trimming stripped 6 bases from V and 3 bases from J, with 8 bases between. The CDR3 has 12 amino acids. Looked up from germline, CDR1 is ENHRY and CDR2 is SYGVKD. The DNA of the CDR3 is TGTGCCATCAGCCAGGGTGAAGAGACCCAGTACTTC. Encoded protein: CAISQGEETQYF.

The J gene is TRBJ1-5, the V gene TRBV7-2; weak D call: TRBD1 (6 bases). The V gene lost 6 bases and the J gene lost 3 bases, with 15 bases spanning the gap. This CDR3 region has 15 residues. From germline, CDR1 is SGHTA and CDR2 FQGNSA. The CDR3 DNA is TGTGCCAGCAGTTTTTCTGCGGGGGCCAATCAGCCCCAGCATTTT. Residues: CASSFSAGANQPQHF.

A few counts support this clonotype. The V gene is TRBV4-2, the J gene TRBJ2-1; 10 bases fit TRBD2. V trimming: 2 bases; J trimming: 9 bases; junction bases outside the gene matches: 7. The germline V gene encodes CDR1 LGHNA and CDR2 YNFKEQ. The CDR3 covers 15 residues. The chain's CDR3 is CASSQSLAGEGEQFF. The CDR3 DNA sequence: TGTGCCAGCAGCCAATCGCTAGCGGGGGAGGGTGAGCAGTTCTTC.

This clonotype was observed at least ten times. The chain uses TRBV7-2 and TRBJ2-1; 8 nucleotides match TRBD2. Losses at the gene ends were 0 bases for V and 2 bases for J; bases not matched to a gene: 12. This CDR3 comprises 19 residues. CDR1 and CDR2 from the germline V gene are SGHTA and FQGNSA. CDR3 in amino acids: CASSLAGAGVSSTYNEQFF. CDR3 DNA: TGTGCCAGCAGCTTAGCGGGAGCGGGAGTATCCTCAACCTACAATGAGCAGTTCTTC.

In its sample, this clonotype was seen a few times. This chain joins TRBV24-1 and TRBJ2-3, with D perhaps matching TRBD2 (5 bases). The V end lost 0 bases, the J end lost 6 bases, and 12 bases lay between the germline ends. The CDR3 is 15 amino acids. Germline lookup yields CDR1 KGHDR and CDR2 SFDVKD. In DNA, the CDR3 is TGTGCCACCAGTGATTTGGGGAGCCCGTACGATACGCAGTATTTT. This encodes CATSDLGSPYDTQYF.

This chain connects TRBV2 to TRBJ2-5; TRBD1 matches 7 bases. Germline CDR1 SNHLY, CDR2 FYNNEI. J was trimmed by 1 base and V by 6 bases; bases with no gene match: 11. The CDR3 has 16 residues. The CDR3 DNA reads TGTGCCAGCAGAGGGGCAGGGACAGCGGCCCAAGAGACCCAGTACTTC. It translates to CASRGAGTAAQETQYF.

This chain connects TRBV25-1 to TRBJ2-7, with TRBD1 identical over 8 bases. Germline values: CDR1 MGHDK, CDR2 SYGVNS. This CDR3 region has 12 residues. Trimming cost V 8 bases and J 3 bases; bases outside gene matches: 3. The DNA for the CDR3 is TGTGCCAGCGGGACAGGAATCTACGAGCAGTACTTC. It translates to CASGTGIYEQYF.

V gene TRBV29-1 combines with J gene TRBJ1-5; D not certain. The germline CDR1 and CDR2 sequences are SQVTM and ANQGSEA. V gave up 6 bases and J gave up 0 bases, with 12 bases separating them. There are 14 residues in the CDR3. CDR3 loop: CSVADFHSNQPQHF. CDR3 nucleotide sequence: TGCAGCGTCGCCGACTTCCATAGCAATCAGCCCCAGCATTTT.

The V gene is TRBV7-8, the J gene TRBJ1-4; 9 bases match TRBD1. This CDR3 has 17 amino acids. V lost 2 bases, J lost 8 bases, and 12 bases stayed unmatched. Per germline, CDR1 SGHVS and CDR2 FQNEAQ. In DNA, the CDR3 is TGTGCCAGCAGCTTAAGTTCCGGGACAGGGCGAGGCGAAAAACTGTTTTTT. As protein: CASSLSSGTGRGEKLFF.

As regards this clonotype: The junction does not match germline at one end; this may be a read error. The rearrangement uses TRBV7-7 and TRBJ2-1, with 8 bases lining up with TRBD2. Germline V lookup: CDR1 SSHAT, CDR2 FNYEAQ (reference sequence). The CDR3 totals 15 residues. In DNA form, the CDR3 reads TGTGCTAGCAGCTTAGCGGCGGGGGGTCTCAATGAGCAGTTCTTC. Encoded protein: CASSLAAGGLNEQFF.

This clonotype was detected a few times. The chain carries TRBV27 and TRBJ1-2; perhaps TRBD1 as D (6 bases). CDR1 MNHEY and CDR2 SMNVEV come from the germline V gene (reference sequence). V gave up 10 bases and J gave up 9 bases, with 21 bases separating them. This CDR3 region has 13 residues. The chain's CDR3 is CATSYPPGVSYTF. Here the CDR3 DNA reads TGTGCCACAAGTTATCCCCCAGGGGTGAGCTACACCTTC.